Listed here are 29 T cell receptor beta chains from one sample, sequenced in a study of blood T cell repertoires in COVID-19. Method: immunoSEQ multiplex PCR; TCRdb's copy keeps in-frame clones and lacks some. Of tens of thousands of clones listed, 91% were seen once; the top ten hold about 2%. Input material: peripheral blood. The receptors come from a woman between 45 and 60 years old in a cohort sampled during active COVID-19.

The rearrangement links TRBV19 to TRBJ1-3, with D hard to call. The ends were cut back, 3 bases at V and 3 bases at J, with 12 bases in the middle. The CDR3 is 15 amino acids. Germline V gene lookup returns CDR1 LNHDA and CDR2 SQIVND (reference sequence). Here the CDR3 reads CASSIAGGSGNTIYF. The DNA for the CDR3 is TGTGCCAGTAGTATTGCAGGAGGAAGTGGAAACACCATATATTTT.

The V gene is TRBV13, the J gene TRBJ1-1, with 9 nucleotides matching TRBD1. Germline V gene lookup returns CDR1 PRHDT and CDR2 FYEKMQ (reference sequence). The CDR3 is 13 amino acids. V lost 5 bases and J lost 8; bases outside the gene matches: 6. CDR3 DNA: TGTGCCAGCAGCCAGAACAGGGGGCGGGAAGCTTTCTTT. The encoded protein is CASSQNRGREAFF.

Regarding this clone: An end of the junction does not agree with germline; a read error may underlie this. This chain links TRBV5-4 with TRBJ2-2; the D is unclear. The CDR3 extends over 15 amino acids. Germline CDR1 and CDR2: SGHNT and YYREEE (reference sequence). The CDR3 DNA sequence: TGTGCCAGCAGCTTGGATAGAATGAACCCCGGGGAGCTGTTTTTT. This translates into CASSLDRMNPGELFF. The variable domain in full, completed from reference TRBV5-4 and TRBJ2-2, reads ETGVTQSPTHLIKTRGQQVTLRCSSQSGHNTVSWYQQALGQGPQFIFQYYREEENGRGNFPPRFSGLQFPNYSSELNVNALELDDSALYLCASSLDRMNPGELFFGEGSRLTVL.

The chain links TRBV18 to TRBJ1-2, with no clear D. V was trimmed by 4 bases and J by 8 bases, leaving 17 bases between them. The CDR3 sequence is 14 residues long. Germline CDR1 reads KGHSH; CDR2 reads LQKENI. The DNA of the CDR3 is TGTGCCAGCTCACTGACGACTATTGATTCCGGCTACACCTTC. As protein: CASSLTTIDSGYTF.

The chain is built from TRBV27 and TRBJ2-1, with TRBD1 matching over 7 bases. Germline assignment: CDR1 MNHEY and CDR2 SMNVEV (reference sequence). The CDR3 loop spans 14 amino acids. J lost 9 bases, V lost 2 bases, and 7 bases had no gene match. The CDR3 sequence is CASSLRGPTGEQFF. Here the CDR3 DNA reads TGTGCCAGCAGTTTAAGGGGGCCTACGGGTGAGCAGTTCTTC.

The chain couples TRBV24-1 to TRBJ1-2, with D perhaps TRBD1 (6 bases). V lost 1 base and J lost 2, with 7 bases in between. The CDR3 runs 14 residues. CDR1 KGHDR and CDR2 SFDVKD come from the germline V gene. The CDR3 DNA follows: TGTGCCACCAGTGATTTCGGACAGAACTATGGCTACACCTTC. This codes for CATSDFGQNYGYTF.

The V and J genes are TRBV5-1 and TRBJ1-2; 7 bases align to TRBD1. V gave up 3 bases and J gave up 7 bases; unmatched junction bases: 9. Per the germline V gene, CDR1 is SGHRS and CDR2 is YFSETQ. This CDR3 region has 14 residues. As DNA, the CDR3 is TGCGCCAGCAGCTCCGAACAGGGGTTCGGTGGCTACACCTTC. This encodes CASSSEQGFGGYTF.

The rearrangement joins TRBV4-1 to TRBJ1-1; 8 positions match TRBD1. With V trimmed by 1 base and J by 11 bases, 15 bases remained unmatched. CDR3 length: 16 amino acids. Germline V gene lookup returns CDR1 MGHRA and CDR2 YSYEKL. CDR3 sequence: CASSQVAGQGPPRAFF. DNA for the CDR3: TGCGCCAGCAGCCAAGTCGCTGGACAGGGCCCCCCTCGGGCTTTCTTT.

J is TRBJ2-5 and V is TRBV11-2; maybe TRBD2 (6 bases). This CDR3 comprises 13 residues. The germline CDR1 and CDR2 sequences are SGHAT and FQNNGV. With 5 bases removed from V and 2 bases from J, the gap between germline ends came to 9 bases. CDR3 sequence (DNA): TGTGCCAGCAGCCGGGACTTTCAAGAGACCCAGTACTTC. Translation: CASSRDFQETQYF.

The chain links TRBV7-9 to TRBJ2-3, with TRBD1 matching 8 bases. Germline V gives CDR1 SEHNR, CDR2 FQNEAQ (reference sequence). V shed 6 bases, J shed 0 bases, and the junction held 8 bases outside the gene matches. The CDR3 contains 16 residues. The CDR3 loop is CASSGQGGYSTDTQYF. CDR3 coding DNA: TGTGCCAGCAGTGGACAGGGCGGCTATAGCACAGATACGCAGTATTTT.

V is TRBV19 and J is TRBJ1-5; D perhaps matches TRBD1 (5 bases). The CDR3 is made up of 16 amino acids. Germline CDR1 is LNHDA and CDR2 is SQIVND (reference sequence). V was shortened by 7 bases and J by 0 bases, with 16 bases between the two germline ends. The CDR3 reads CASTKAGSVSNQPQHF. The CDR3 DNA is TGTGCCAGTACAAAAGCAGGGTCAGTTAGCAATCAGCCCCAGCATTTT.

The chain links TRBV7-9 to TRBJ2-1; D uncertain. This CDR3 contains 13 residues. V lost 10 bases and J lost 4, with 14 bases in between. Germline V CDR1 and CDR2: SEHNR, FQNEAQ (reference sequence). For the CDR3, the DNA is TGTGCCACTCCCGTCGCCCGGTACAATGAGCAGTTCTTC. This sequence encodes CATPVARYNEQFF.

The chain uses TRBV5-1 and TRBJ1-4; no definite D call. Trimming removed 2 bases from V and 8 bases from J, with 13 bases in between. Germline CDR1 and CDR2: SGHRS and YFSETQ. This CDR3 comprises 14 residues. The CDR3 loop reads CASSFRSLGEKLFF. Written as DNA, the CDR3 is TGCGCCAGCAGCTTCCGTTCCCTCGGGGAAAAACTGTTTTTT.

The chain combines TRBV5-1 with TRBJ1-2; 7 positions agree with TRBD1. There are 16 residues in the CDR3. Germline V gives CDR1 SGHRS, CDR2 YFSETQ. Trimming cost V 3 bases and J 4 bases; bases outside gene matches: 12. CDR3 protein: CASSSLPPGTAYGYTF. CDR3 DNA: TGCGCCAGCAGCTCTCTACCCCCCGGGACAGCCTATGGCTACACCTTC.

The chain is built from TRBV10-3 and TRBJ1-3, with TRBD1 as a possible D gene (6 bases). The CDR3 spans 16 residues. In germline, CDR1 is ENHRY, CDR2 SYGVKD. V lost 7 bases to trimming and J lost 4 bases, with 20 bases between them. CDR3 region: CAITPRAGTTGNTIYF. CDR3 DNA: TGTGCCATCACCCCCCGAGCCGGGACAACAGGAAACACCATATATTTT.

This CDR3 reads CASSSPGGYYGYTF. For the CDR3, the DNA is TGTGCCAGCAGTTCCCCAGGGGGATACTATGGCTACACCTTC. The chain links TRBV28 to TRBJ1-2; 7 positions match TRBD1. CDR1 is MDHEN, CDR2 SYDVKM, per germline. CDR3 length: 14 residues. The J segment lost 3 bases and the V segment lost 4 bases, leaving 5 bases of the junction unmatched.

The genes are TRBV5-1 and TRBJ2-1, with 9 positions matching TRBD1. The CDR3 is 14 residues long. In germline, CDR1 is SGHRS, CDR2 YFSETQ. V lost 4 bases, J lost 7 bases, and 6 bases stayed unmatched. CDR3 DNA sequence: TGCGCCAGCAGCCCCGGGACAGGGAAGAATGAGCAGTTCTTC. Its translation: CASSPGTGKNEQFF.

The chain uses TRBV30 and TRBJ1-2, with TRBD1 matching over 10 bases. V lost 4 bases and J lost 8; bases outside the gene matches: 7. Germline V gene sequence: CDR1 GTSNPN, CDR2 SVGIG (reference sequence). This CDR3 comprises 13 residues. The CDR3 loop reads CAWTRQGAQGYTF. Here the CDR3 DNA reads TGTGCCTGGACCAGACAGGGGGCGCAAGGCTACACCTTC.

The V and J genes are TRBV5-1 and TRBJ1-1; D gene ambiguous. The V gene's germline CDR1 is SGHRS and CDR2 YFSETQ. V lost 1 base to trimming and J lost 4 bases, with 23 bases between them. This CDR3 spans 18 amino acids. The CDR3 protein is CASSLLSSRALGGTEAFF. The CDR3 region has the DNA TGCGCCAGCAGCTTGCTATCATCGAGGGCACTCGGAGGCACTGAAGCTTTCTTT. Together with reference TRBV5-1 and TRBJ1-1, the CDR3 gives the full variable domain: KAGVTQTPRYLIKTRGQQVTLSCSPISGHRSVSWYQQTPGQGLQFLFEYFSETQRNKGNFPGRFSGRQFSNSRSEMNVSTLELGDSALYLCASSLLSSRALGGTEAFFGQGTRLTVV.

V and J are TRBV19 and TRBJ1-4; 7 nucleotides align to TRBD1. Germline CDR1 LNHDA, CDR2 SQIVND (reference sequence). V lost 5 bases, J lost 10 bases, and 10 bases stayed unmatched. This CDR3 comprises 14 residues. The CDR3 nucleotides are TGTGCCAGTAGTCCCCCGAACAGGGGAGGAAAACTGTTTTTT. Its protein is CASSPPNRGGKLFF. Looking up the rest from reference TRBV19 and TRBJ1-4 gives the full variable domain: DGGITQSPKYLFRKEGQNVTLSCEQNLNHDAMYWYRQDPGQGLRLIYYSQIVNDFQKGDIAEGYSVSREKKESFPLTVTSAQKNPTAFYLCASSPPNRGGKLFFGSGTQLSVL.

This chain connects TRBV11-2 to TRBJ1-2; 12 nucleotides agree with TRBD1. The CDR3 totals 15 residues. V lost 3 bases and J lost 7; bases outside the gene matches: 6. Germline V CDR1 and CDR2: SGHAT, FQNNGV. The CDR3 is CASSLTGTGGFGYTF. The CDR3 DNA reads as TGTGCCAGCAGCTTGACGGGGACAGGGGGCTTTGGCTACACCTTC. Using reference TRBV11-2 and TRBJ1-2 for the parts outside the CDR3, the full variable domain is EAGVAQSPRYKIIEKRQSVAFWCNPISGHATLYWYQQILGQGPKLLIQFQNNGVVDDSQLPKDRFSAERLKGVDSTLKIQPAKLEDSAVYLCASSLTGTGGFGYTFGSGTRLTVV.

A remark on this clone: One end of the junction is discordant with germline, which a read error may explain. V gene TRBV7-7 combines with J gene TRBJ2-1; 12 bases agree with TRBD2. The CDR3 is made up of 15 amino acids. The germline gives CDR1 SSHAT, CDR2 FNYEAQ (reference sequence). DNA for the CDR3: TGTGCTAGCAGCTCTCTAGCGGGGGGGTACAATGAGCAGTTCTTC. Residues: CASSSLAGGYNEQFF.

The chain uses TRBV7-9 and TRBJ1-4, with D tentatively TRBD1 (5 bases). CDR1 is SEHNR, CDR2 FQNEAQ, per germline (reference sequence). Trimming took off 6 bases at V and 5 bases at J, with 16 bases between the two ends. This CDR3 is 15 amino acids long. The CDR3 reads CASRRDGGGNEKLFF. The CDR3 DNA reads TGTGCCAGCAGGCGTGACGGGGGTGGGAATGAAAAACTGTTTTTT.

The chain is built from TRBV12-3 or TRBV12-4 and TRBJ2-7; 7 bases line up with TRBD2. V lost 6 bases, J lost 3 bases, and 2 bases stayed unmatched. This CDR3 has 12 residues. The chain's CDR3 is CASSKRGYEQYF. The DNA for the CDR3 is TGTGCCAGCAGCAAGCGGGGCTACGAGCAGTACTTC.

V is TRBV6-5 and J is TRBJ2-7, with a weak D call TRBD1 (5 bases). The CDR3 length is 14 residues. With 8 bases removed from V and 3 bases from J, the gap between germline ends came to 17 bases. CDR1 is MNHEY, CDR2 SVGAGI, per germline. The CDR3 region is CASSSWGSYYEQYF. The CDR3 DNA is TGTGCCAGCTCTAGTTGGGGCAGCTACTACGAGCAGTACTTC.

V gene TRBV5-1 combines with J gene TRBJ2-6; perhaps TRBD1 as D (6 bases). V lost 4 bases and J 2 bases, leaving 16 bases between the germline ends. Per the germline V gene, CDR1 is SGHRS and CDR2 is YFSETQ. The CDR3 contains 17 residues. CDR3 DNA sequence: TGCGCCAGCAGCACAGATCTCAGGGGAGCTGGGGCCAACGTCCTGACTTTC. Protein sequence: CASSTDLRGAGANVLTF.

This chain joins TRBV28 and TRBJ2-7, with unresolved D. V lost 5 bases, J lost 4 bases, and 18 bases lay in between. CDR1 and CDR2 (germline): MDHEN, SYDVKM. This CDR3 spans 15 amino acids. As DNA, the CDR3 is TGTGCCAGCAGTCCCATGATCGGGTCCGGGTACGAGCAGTACTTC. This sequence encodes CASSPMIGSGYEQYF.

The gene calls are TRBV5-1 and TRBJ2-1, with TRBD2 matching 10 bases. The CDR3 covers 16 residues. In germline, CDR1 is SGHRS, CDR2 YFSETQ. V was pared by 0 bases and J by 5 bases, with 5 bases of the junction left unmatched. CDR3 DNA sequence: TGCGCCAGCAGCTTGGCCCCCACTAGCGGGGACAATGAGCAGTTCTTC. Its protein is CASSLAPTSGDNEQFF.

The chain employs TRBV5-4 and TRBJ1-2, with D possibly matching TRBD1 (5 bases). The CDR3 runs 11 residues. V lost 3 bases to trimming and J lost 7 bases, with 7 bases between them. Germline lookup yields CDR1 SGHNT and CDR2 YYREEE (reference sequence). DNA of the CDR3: TGTGCCAGCAGCTCGACAGTTGGCTACACCTTC. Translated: CASSSTVGYTF.